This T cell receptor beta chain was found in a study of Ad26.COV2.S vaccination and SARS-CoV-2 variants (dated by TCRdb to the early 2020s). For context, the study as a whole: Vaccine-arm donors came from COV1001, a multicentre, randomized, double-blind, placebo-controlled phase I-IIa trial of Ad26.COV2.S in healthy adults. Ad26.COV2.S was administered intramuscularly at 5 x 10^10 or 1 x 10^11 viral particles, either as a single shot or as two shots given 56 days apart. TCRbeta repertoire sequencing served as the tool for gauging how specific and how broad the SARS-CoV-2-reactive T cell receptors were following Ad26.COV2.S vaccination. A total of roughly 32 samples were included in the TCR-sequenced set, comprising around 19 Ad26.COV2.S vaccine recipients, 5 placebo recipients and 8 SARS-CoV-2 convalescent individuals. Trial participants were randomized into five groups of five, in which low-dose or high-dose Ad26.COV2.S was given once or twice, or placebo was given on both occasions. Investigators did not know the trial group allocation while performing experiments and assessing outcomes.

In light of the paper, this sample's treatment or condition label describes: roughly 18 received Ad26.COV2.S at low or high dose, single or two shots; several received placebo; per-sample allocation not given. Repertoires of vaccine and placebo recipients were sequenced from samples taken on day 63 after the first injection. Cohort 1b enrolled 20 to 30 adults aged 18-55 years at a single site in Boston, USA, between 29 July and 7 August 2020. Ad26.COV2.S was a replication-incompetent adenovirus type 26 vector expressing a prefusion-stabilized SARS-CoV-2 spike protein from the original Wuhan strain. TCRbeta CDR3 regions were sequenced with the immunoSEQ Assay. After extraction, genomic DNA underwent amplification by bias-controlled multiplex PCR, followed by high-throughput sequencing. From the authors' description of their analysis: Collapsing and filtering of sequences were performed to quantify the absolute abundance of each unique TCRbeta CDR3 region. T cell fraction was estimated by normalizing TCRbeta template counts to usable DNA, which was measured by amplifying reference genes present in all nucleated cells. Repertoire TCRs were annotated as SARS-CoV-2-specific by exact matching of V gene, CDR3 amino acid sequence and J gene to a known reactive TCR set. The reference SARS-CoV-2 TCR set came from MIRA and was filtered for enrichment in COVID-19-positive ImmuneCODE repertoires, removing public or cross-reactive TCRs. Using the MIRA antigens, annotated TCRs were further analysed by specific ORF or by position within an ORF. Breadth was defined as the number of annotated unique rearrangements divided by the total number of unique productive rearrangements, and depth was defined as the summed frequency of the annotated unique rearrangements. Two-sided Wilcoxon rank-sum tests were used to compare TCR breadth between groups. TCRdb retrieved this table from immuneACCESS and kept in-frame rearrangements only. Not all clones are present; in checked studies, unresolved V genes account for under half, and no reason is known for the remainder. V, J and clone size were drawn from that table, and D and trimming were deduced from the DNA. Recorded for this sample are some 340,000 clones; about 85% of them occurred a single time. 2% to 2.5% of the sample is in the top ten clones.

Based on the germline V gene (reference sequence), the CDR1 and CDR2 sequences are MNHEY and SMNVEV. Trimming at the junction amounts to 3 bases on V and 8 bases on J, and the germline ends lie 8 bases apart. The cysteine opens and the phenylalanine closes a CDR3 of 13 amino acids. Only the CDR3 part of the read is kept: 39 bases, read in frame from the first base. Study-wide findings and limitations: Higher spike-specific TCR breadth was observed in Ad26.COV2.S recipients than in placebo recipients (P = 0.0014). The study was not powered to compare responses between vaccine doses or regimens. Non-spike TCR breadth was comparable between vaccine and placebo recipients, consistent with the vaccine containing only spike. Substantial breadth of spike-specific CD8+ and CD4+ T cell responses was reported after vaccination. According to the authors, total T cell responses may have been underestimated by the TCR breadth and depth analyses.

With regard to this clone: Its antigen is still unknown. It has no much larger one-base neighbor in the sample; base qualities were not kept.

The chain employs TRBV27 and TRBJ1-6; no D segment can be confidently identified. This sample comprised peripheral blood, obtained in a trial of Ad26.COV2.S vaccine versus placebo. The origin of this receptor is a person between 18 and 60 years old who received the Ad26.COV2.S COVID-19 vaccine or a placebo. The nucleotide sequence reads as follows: TGTGCCAGCAGTTTTTGGGGTGATTCACCCCTCCACTTT. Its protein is CASSFWGDSPLHF.